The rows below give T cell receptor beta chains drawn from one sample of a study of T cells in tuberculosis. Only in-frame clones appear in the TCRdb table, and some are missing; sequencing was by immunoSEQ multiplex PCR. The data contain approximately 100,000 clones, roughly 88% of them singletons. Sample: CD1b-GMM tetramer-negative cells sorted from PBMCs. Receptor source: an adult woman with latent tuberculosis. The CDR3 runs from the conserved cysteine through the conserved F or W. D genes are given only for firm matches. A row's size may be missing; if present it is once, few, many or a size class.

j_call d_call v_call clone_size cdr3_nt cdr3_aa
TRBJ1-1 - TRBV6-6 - TGTGCCAGCAGTTACAGACTGCGGGGCAGGGACACTGAAGCTTTCTTT CASSYRLRGRDTEAFF
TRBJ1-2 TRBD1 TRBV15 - TGTGCCACGCAGGTTGCCCGGGGACAGGGGGCCCAGGATGGCTACACCTTC CATQVARGQGAQDGYTF
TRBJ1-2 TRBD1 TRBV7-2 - TGTGCCAGCAGCTCAGGTTCCTTTTCTTGGACAGGGGGTTCTTACACCTTC CASSSGSFSWTGGSYTF
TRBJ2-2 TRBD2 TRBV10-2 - TGCGCCAGCAGTGACGTTCGGCTAGCGGGACTCAACACCGGGGAGCTGTTTTTT CASSDVRLAGLNTGELFF
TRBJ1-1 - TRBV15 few TGTGCCACCAGCACCTACCGTAGGACAGCGAACACTGAAGCTTTCTTT CATSTYRRTANTEAFF
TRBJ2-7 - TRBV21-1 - TGTGCCAGCAGCCTACAGGGGGAAGGGACCTACGAGCAGTACTTC CASSLQGEGTYEQYF
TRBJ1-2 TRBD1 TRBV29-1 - TGCAGCGTTGAAGCGGGACAGGGGGGCGAGGGCTACACCTTC CSVEAGQGGEGYTF
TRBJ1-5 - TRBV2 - TGTGCCAGCAGTGATTGGCGGGGGCAAGGCAATCAGCCCCAGCATTTT CASSDWRGQGNQPQHF
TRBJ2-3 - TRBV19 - TGTGCCAGTATCCCGGGGGACACAGATACGCAGTATTTT CASIPGDTDTQYF
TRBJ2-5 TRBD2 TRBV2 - TGTGCCAGCAGTGTAGTTAGCGGGGGTTCTAAAGAGACCCAGTACTTC CASSVVSGGSKETQYF